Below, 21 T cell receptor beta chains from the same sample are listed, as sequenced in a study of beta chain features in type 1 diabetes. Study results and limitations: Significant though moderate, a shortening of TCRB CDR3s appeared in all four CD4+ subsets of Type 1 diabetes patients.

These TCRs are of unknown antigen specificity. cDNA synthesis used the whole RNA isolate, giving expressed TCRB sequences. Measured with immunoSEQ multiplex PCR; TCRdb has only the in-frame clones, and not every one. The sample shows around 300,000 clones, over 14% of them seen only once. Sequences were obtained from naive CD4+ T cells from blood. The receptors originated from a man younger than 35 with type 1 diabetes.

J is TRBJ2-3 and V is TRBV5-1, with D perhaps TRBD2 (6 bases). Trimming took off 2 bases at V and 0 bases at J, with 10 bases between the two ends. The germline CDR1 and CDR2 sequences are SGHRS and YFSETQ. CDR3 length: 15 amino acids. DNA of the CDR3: TGCGCCAGCAGCTTCAATAGCGGTAGCACAGATACGCAGTATTTT. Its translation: CASSFNSGSTDTQYF.

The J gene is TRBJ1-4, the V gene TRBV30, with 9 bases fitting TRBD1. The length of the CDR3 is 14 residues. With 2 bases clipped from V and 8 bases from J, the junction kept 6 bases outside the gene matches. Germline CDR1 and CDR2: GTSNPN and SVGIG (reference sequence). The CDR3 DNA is TGTGCCTGGAGTCCTGACAGGGGGGGAGAAAAACTGTTTTTT. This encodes CAWSPDRGGEKLFF.

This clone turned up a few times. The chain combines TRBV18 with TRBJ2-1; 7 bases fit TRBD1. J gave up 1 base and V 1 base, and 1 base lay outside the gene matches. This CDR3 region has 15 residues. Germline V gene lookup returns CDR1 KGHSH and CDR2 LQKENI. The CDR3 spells CASSPRQGSYNEQFF. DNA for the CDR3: TGTGCCAGCTCACCACGACAGGGTTCCTACAATGAGCAGTTCTTC.

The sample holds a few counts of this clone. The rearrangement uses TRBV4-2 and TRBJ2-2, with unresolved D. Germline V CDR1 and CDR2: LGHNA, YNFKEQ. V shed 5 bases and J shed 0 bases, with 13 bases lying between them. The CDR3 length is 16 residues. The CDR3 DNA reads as TGTGCCAGCAGCTCAGCACAGCCAACGAACACCGGGGAGCTGTTTTTT. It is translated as CASSSAQPTNTGELFF.

The CDR3 region has the DNA TGCGCCAGCAGCCTTCGACCGACAGGGGCGGACGGCTACACCTTC. Its protein product is CASSLRPTGADGYTF. V and J are TRBV5-1 and TRBJ1-2, with 8 bases fitting TRBD1. CDR3 length equals 15 residues. The germline CDR1 and CDR2 sequences are SGHRS and YFSETQ. J lost 8 bases, V lost 4 bases, and 13 bases had no gene match.

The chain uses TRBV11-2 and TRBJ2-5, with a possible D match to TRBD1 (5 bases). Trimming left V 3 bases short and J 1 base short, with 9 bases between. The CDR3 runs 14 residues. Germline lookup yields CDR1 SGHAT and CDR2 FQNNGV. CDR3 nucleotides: TGTGCCAGCAGCTTCTTAGGGGCCCAAGAGACCCAGTACTTC. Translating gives CASSFLGAQETQYF.

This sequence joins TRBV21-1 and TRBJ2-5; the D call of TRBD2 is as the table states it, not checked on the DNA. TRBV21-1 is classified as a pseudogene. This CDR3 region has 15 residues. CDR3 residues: CASSLRGSSLETQYF. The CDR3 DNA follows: TGTGCCAGCAGCCTCCGAGGAAGTTCATTGGAGACCCAGTACTTC.

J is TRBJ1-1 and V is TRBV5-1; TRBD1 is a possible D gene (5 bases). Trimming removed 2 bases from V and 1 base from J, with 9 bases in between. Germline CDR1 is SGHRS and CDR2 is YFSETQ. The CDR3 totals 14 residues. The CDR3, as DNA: TGCGCCAGCAGCTTTCAGGACAAGAACACTGAAGCTTTCTTT. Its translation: CASSFQDKNTEAFF.

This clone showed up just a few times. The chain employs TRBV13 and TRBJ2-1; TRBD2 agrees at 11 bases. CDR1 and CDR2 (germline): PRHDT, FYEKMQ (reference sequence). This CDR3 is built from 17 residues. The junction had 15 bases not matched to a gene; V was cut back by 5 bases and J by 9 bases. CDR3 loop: CASSALSGRAFEGEQFF. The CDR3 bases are TGTGCCAGCAGCGCCCTTAGCGGGAGGGCATTTGAGGGTGAGCAGTTCTTC.

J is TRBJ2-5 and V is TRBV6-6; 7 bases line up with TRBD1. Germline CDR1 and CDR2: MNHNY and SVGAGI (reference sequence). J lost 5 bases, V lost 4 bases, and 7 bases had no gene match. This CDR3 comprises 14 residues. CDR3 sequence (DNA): TGTGCCAGCAGTTCCCAGAGGGGGCGGGAGACCCAGTACTTC. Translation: CASSSQRGRETQYF.

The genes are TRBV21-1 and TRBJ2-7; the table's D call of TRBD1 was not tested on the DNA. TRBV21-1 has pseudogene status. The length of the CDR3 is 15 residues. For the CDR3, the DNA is TGTGCCAGCAGCAAAGCTGAGGGGGCGTTGGGCGAGCAGTACTTC. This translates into CASSKAEGALGEQYF.

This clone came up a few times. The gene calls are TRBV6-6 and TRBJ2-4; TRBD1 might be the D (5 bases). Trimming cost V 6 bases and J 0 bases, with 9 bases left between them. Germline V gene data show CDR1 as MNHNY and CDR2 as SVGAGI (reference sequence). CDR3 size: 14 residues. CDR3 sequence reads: CASRDSLAKNIQYF. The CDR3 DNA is TGTGCCAGCAGAGACAGCCTAGCCAAAAACATTCAGTACTTC.

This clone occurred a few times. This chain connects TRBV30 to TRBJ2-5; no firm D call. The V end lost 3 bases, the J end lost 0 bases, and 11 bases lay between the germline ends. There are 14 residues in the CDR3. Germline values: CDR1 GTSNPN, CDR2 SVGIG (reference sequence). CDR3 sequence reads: CAWRPPANQETQYF. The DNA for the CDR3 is TGTGCCTGGAGGCCCCCTGCTAACCAAGAGACCCAGTACTTC.

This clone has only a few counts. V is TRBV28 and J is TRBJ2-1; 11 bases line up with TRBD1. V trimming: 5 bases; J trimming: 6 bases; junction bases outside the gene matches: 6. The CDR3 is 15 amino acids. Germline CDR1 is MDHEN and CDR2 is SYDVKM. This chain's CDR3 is CASSKGGTGGNEQFF. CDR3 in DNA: TGTGCCAGCAGTAAGGGCGGGACAGGGGGCAATGAGCAGTTCTTC.

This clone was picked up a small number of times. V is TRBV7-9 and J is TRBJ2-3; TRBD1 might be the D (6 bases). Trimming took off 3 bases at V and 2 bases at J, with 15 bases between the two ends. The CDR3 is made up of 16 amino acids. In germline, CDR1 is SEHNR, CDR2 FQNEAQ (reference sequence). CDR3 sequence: CASSFRGRGATDTQYF. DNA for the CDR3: TGTGCCAGCAGCTTTAGAGGCAGGGGTGCCACAGATACGCAGTATTTT.

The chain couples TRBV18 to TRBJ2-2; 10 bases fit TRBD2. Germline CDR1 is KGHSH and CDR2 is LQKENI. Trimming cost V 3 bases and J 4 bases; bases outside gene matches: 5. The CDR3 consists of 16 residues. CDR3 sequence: CASSPPASGGTGELFF. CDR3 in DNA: TGTGCCAGCTCACCGCCGGCTAGCGGGGGCACCGGGGAGCTGTTTTTT. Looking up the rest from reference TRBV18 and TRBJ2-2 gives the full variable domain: NAGVMQNPRHLVRRRGQEARLRCSPMKGHSHVYWYRQLPEEGLKFMVYLQKENIIDESGMPKERFSAEFPKEGPSILRIQQVVRGDSAAYFCASSPPASGGTGELFFGEGSRLTVL.

The CDR3 loop reads CASSMGLAGAGANVLTF. As DNA, the CDR3 is TGCGCCAGCAGCATGGGACTAGCGGGAGCTGGGGCCAACGTCCTGACTTTC. The chain recombines TRBV5-1 with TRBJ2-6; 14 nucleotides match TRBD2. V dropped 4 bases and J dropped 2; count of bases not matched to a gene: 2. The CDR3 is 17 amino acids. CDR1 SGHRS and CDR2 YFSETQ come from the germline V gene.

CDR3 in DNA: TGTGCCTGCTGGGGACAGCTTAACTATGGCTACACCTTC. Its translation: CACWGQLNYGYTF. J is TRBJ1-2 and V is TRBV30, with 7 bases aligning to TRBD1. The CDR3 covers 13 residues. Unmatched junction bases numbered 5, after V lost 6 bases and J lost 1 base. Germline loops: CDR1 GTSNPN, CDR2 SVGIG (reference sequence).

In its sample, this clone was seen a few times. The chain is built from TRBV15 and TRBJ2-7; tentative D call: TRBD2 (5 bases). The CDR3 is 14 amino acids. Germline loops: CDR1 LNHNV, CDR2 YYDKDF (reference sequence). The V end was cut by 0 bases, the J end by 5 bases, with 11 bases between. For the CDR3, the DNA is TGTGCCACCAGCAGAGAAGGTTGGGGAGACGAGCAGTACTTC. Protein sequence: CATSREGWGDEQYF.

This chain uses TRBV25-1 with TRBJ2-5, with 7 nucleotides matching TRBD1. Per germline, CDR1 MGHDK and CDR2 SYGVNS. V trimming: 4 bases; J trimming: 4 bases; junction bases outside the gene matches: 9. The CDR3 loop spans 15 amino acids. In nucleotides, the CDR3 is TGTGCCAGCAGTGCAGCCAGGGGGTATCGAGAGACCCAGTACTTC. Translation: CASSAARGYRETQYF. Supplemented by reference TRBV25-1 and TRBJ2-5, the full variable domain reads EADIYQTPRYLVIGTGKKITLECSQTMGHDKMYWYQQDPGMELHLIHYSYGVNSTEKGDLSSESTVSRIRTEHFPLTLESARPSHTSQYLCASSAARGYRETQYFGPGTRLLVL.

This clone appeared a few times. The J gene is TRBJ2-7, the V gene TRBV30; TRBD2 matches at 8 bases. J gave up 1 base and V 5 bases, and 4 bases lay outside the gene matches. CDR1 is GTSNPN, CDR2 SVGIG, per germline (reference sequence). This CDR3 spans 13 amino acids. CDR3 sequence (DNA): TGTGCCTGGGGGGCGGGAGGTTCCTACGAGCAGTACTTC. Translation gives CAWGAGGSYEQYF. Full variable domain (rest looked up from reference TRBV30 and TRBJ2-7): SQTIHQWPATLVQPVGSPLSLECTVEGTSNPNLYWYRQAAGRGLQLLFYSVGIGQISSEVPQNLSASRPQDRQFILSSKKLLLSDSGFYLCAWGAGGSYEQYFGPGTRLTVT.